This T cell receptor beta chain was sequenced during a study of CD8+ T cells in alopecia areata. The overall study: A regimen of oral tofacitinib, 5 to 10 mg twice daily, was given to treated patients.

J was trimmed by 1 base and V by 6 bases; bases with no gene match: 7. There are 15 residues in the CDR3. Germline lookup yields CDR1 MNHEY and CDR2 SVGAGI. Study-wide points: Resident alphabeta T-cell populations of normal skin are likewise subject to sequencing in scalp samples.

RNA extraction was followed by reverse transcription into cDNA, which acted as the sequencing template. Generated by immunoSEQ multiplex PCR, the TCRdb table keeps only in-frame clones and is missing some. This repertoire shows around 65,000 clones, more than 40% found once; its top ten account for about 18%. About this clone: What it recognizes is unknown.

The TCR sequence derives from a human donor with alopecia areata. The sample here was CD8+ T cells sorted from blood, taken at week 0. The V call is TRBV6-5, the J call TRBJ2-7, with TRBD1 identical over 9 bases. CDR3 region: CASSYKDRGSYEQYF. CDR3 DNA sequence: TGTGCCAGCAGCTACAAGGACAGGGGTTCCTACGAGCAGTACTTC.